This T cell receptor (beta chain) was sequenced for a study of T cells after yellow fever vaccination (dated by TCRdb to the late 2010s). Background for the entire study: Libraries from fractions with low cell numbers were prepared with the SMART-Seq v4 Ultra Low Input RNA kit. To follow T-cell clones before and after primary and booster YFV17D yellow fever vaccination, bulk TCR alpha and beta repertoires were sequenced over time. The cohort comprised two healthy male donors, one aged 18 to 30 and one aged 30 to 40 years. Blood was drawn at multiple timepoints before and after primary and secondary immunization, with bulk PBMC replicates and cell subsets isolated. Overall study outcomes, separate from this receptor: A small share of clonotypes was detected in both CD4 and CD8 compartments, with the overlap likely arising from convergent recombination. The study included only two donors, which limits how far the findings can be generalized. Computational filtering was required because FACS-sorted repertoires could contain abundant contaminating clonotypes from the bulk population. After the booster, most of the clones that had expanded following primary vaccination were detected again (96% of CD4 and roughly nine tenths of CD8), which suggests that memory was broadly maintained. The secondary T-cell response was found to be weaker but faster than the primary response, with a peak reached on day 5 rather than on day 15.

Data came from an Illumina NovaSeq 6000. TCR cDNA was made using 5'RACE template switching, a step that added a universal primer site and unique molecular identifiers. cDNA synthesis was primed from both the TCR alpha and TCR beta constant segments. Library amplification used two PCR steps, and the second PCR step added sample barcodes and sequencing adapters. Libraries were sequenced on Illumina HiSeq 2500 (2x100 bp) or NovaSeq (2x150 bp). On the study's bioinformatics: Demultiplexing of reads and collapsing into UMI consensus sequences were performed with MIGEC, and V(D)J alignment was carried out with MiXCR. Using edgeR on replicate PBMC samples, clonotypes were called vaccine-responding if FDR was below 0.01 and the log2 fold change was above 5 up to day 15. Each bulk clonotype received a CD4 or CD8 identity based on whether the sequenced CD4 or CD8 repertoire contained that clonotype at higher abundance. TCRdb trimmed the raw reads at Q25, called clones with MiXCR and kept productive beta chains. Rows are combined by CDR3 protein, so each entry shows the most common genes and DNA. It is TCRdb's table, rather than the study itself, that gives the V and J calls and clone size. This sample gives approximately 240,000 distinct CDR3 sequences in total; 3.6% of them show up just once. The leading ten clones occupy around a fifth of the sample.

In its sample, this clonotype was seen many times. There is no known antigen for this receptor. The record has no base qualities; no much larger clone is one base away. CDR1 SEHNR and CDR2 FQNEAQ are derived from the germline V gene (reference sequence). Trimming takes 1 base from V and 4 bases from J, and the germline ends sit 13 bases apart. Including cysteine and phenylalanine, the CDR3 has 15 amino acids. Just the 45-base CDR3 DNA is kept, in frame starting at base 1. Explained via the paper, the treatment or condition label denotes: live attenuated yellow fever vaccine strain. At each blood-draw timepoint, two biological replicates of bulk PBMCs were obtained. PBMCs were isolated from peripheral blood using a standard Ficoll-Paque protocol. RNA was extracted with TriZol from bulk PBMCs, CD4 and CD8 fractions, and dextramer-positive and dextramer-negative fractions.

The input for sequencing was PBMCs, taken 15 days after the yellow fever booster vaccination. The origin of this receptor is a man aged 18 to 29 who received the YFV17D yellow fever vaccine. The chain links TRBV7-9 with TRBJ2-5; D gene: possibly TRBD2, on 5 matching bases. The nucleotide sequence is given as TGTGCCAGCAGCTTAGTTGGGAGTCCAGGAGAGACCCAGTACTTC. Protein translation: CASSLVGSPGETQYF.